One and the same sample provided the 17 T cell receptor beta chains below, sequenced in a study of PD-L1 blockade in urothelial cancer. Time point noted: peripheral blood 6 weeks after treatment start. The method was immunoSEQ multiplex PCR; TCRdb's version includes in-frame clones alone and lacks a portion of them. Of some 30,000 clones in the sample, approximately 80% were seen once. This specimen was PBMCs, taken around atezolizumab (anti-PD-L1) treatment. These receptors all stem from a man aged 70 or older with urothelial cancer.

This chain joins TRBV5-1 and TRBJ2-5; TRBD1 is a possible D gene (6 bases). The length of the CDR3 is 16 residues. Trimming pared 0 bases from V and 5 bases from J, leaving 17 bases between. Germline CDR1 and CDR2: SGHRS and YFSETQ. The CDR3 DNA reads as TGCGCCAGCAGCTTGGTATTGGGAACAGGGTGGGAGACCCAGTACTTC. This gives the protein CASSLVLGTGWETQYF.

Only one count was recorded for this clone. The chain couples TRBV27 to TRBJ2-7; 7 nucleotides line up with TRBD1. Germline V gene lookup returns CDR1 MNHEY and CDR2 SMNVEV (reference sequence). The CDR3 is made up of 14 amino acids. V shed 3 bases and J 2 bases; nucleotides not matched to a gene: 4. CDR3 coding DNA: TGTGCCAGCAGTTTTAACAGGGGCGCCTACGAGCAGTACTTC. Translating gives CASSFNRGAYEQYF.

V and J are TRBV7-2 and TRBJ2-3, with TRBD2 matching 12 bases. This CDR3 is 16 amino acids long. Germline V gene lookup returns CDR1 SGHTA and CDR2 FQGNSA. The trim removed 5 bases at V and 13 bases at J, leaving 16 bases unmatched. Here the CDR3 reads CASSQAPKLAGGHKYF. The CDR3 region has the DNA TGTGCCAGCAGCCAGGCCCCTAAACTAGCGGGGGGCCACAAGTATTTT.

The chain couples TRBV18 to TRBJ2-5; TRBD1 might be the D (6 bases). Per germline, CDR1 KGHSH and CDR2 LQKENI. The germline V and J ends were trimmed by 5 bases and 4 bases, with 20 bases remaining between them. The CDR3 is 16 amino acids. The CDR3 sequence: CASSATGPLARETQYF. The CDR3 nucleotides are TGTGCCAGCTCAGCGACAGGTCCCCTTGCTCGAGAGACCCAGTACTTC.

This clone was seen a few times. The gene calls are TRBV7-9 and TRBJ2-2; D uncertain. V lost 3 bases, J lost 3 bases, and 5 bases lay in between. CDR1 is SEHNR and CDR2 is FQNEAQ in the germline V gene (reference sequence). There are 13 residues in the CDR3. The DNA of the CDR3 is TGTGCCAGCAGCTTCCGGGACACCGGGGAGCTGTTTTTT. The encoded protein is CASSFRDTGELFF.

The chain links TRBV5-5 to TRBJ2-1, with 10 bases matching TRBD2. V dropped 2 bases and J dropped 9; count of bases not matched to a gene: 8. CDR1 is SGHKS, CDR2 YYEKEE, per germline (reference sequence). The CDR3 has 15 residues. DNA of the CDR3: TGTGCCAGCAGCTTTCCCAGCGGGGGGGTTGGTGAGCAGTTCTTC. It translates to CASSFPSGGVGEQFF.

The chain links TRBV7-9 to TRBJ2-1; 14 bases fit TRBD2. The CDR3 sequence is 15 residues long. CDR1 is SEHNR and CDR2 is FQNEAQ in the germline V gene (reference sequence). V trimming: 5 bases; J trimming: 9 bases; junction bases outside the gene matches: 6. DNA of the CDR3: TGTGCCAGCAGCCGACTAGCGGGAGGGTTCGGTGAGCAGTTCTTC. The encoded protein is CASSRLAGGFGEQFF.

This sequence joins TRBV29-1 and TRBJ1-2; TRBD1 matches at 8 bases. Germline CDR1 reads SQVTM; CDR2 reads ANQGSEA. The V segment lost 6 bases and the J segment 1 base; nucleotides outside the gene matches: 10. CDR3 length: 15 amino acids. The CDR3 DNA reads as TGCAGCGTATTAAAACGGACAGGGATTAACTATGGCTACACCTTC. Its translation is CSVLKRTGINYGYTF.

The chain recombines TRBV6-1 with TRBJ2-3, with D tentatively TRBD2 (7 bases). V was cut by 2 bases and J by 5 bases, with 11 bases left in between. Germline V gene sequence: CDR1 MNHNS, CDR2 SASEGT. The CDR3 has 14 residues. CDR3 DNA sequence: TGTGCCAGCAGTGAACGGGGGGCGGGAGATACGCAGTATTTT. This gives the protein CASSERGAGDTQYF.

The chain couples TRBV7-2 to TRBJ2-1; no clear D gene. Looked up from germline, CDR1 is SGHTA and CDR2 is FQGNSA. Trimming took off 5 bases at V and 0 bases at J, with 11 bases between the two ends. CDR3 length equals 15 residues. CDR3 bases: TGTGCCAGCAGCCACCAGCGAGGCTCCTACAATGAGCAGTTCTTC. It specifies CASSHQRGSYNEQFF.

With respect to this clone: Compared with germline, one end of the junction differs, possibly owing to a read error. The chain joins TRBV5-1 to TRBJ2-3; 10 positions agree with TRBD1. The germline CDR1 and CDR2 sequences are SGHRS and YFSETQ. The CDR3 runs 15 residues. Written as DNA, the CDR3 is TGCGCCAGCAGATTGGGGGGACAGGGGACAGATACGCAGTATTTT. Amino acid sequence: CASRLGGQGTDTQYF.

J is TRBJ2-3 and V is TRBV6-1, with 7 nucleotides matching TRBD1. Trimming removed 4 bases from V and 4 bases from J; junction bases left unmatched: 2. The CDR3 runs to 13 residues. Germline V lookup: CDR1 MNHNS, CDR2 SASEGT. CDR3: CASSVDRADTQYF. In DNA, the CDR3 is TGTGCCAGCAGTGTTGACAGGGCAGATACGCAGTATTTT.

V gene TRBV18 combines with J gene TRBJ2-2; weak D call: TRBD2 (6 bases). Germline lookup yields CDR1 KGHSH and CDR2 LQKENI. V was trimmed by 3 bases and J by 4 bases, leaving 12 bases between them. The CDR3 length is 15 residues. CDR3 region: CASSPGGVVTGELFF. The CDR3 nucleotides read TGTGCCAGCTCACCCGGGGGAGTTGTCACCGGGGAGCTGTTTTTT.

The rearrangement joins TRBV4-3 to TRBJ2-5, with D hard to call. Trimming removed 1 base from V and 5 bases from J, with 11 bases in between. Germline CDR1 reads LGHNA; CDR2 reads YSLEER. CDR3 length: 14 residues. The CDR3 DNA sequence: TGCGCCAGCAGCCAAGTTAACAGTCGGGAGACCCAGTACTTC. Translation gives CASSQVNSRETQYF.

This clone appeared a single time. The rearrangement joins TRBV6-1 to TRBJ1-5, with 7 bases fitting TRBD1. The J segment lost 2 bases and the V segment lost 4 bases, leaving 8 bases of the junction unmatched. This CDR3 region has 16 residues. The germline V gene has CDR1 MNHNS and CDR2 SASEGT. CDR3 loop: CASSGIGTAGNQPQHF. In DNA form, the CDR3 reads TGTGCCAGCAGTGGGATAGGGACAGCGGGCAATCAGCCCCAGCATTTT.

This chain connects TRBV5-4 to TRBJ1-3; TRBD1 matches at 7 bases. Germline V gives CDR1 SGHNT, CDR2 YYREEE (reference sequence). V gave up 4 bases and J gave up 0 bases; unmatched junction bases: 4. The length of the CDR3 is 15 residues. CDR3 amino acids: CASSTDRLSGNTIYF. The CDR3 region has the DNA TGTGCCAGCAGCACGGACAGGCTCTCTGGAAACACCATATATTTT.

V and J are TRBV7-3 and TRBJ2-3; D is ambiguous. Germline V gene sequence: CDR1 SGHTA, CDR2 FQGTGA. The CDR3 totals 15 residues. Trimming removed 5 bases at V and 2 bases at J, with 14 bases between. In nucleotides, the CDR3 is TGTGCCAGCAGCGTGACACCGCAGCCCACAGATACGCAGTATTTT. This translates into CASSVTPQPTDTQYF.